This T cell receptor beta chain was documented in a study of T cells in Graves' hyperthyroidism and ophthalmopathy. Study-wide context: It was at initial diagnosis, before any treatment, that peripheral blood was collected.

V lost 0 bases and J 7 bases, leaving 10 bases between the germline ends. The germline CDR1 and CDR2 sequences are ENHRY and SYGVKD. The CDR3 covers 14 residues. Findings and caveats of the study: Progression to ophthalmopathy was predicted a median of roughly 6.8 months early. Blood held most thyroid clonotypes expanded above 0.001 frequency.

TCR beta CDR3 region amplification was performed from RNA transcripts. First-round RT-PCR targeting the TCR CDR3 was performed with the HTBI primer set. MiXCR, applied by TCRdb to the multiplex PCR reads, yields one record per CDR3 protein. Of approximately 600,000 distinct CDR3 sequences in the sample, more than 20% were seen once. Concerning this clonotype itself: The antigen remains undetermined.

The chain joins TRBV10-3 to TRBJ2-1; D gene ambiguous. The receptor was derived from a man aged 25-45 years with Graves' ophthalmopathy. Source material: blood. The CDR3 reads CAISESNPRNEQFF. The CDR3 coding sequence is TGTGCCATCAGTGAGTCAAACCCGAGAAATGAGCAGTTCTTC.